This T cell receptor (beta chain) derives from a study of technical replicates of blood from a handful of donors. Here immunoSEQ multiplex PCR was the method, and the copy in TCRdb shows in-frame clones only, minus some. Of 95,000 or so clones listed, 85% to 95% were seen once; the top ten hold roughly 0.34%. Germline-derived CDR1 and CDR2 are SGHDT and YYEEEE. The V gene lost 4 bases and the J gene lost 6 bases, with 10 bases spanning the gap. The CDR3 spans 12 residues. Input material: T cells isolated from PBMCs. The V call is TRBV5-6, the J call TRBJ1-2; D is unclear. The clonotype was recovered from a human donor in good health. The CDR3 sequence is CASSLVFNGYTF. The DNA for the CDR3 is TGTGCCAGCAGCCTAGTGTTTAATGGCTACACCTTC.